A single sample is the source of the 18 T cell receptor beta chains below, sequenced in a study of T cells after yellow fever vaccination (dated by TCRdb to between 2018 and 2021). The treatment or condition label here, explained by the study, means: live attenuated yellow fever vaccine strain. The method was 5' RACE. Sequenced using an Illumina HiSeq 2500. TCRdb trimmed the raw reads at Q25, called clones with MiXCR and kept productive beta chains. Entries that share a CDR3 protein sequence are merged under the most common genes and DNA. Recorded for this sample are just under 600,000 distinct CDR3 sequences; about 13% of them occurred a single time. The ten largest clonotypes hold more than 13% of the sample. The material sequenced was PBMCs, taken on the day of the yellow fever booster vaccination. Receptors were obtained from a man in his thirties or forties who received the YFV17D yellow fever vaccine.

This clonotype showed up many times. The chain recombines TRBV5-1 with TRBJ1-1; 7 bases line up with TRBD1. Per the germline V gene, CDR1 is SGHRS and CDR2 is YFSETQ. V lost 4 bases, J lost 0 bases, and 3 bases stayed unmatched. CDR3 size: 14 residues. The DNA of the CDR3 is TGCGCCAGCAGCCAGGGACAGATGAACACTGAAGCTTTCTTT. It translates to CASSQGQMNTEAFF. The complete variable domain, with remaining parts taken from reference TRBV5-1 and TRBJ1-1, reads KAGVTQTPRYLIKTRGQQVTLSCSPISGHRSVSWYQQTPGQGLQFLFEYFSETQRNKGNFPGRFSGRQFSNSRSEMNVSTLELGDSALYLCASSQGQMNTEAFFGQGTRLTVV.

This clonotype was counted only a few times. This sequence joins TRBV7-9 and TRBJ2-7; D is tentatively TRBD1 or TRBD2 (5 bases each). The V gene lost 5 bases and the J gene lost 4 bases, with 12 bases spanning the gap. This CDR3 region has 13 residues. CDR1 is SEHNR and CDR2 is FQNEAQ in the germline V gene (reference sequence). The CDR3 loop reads CASSGGELYEQYF. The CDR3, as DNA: TGTGCCAGCAGCGGGGGAGAGCTTTACGAGCAGTACTTC.

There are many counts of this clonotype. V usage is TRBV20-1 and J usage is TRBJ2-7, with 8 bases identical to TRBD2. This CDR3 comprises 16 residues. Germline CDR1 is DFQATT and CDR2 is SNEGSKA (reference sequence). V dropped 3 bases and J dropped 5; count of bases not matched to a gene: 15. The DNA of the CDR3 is TGCAGTGCTAGTTTTATGACGGGAGGGCCGATACACGAGCAGTACTTC. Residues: CSASFMTGGPIHEQYF.

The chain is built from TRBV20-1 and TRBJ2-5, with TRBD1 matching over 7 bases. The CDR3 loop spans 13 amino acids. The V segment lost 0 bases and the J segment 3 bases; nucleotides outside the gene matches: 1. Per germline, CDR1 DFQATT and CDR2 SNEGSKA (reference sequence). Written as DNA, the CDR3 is TGCAGTGCTAGAGAAGGGACAGAAGAGACCCAGTACTTC. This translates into CSAREGTEETQYF.

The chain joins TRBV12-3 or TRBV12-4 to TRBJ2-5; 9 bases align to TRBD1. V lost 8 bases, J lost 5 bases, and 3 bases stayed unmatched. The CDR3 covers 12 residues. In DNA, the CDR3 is TGTGCCAGCGGGACAGGGCCTGAGACCCAGTACTTC. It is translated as CASGTGPETQYF.

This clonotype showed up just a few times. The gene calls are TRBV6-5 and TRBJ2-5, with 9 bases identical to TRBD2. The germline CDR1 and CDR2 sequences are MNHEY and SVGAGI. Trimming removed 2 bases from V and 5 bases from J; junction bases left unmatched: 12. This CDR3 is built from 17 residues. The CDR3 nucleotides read TGTGCCAGCAGTTACGGACTGAGCGGGAGGCTGGGTGAGACCCAGTACTTC. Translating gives CASSYGLSGRLGETQYF.

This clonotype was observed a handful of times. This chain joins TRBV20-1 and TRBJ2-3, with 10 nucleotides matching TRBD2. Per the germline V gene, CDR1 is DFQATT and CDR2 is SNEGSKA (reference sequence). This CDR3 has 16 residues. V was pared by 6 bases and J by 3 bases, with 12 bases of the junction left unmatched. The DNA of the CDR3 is TGCAGTGCGCATTTGTTACTAGCGGGGATAACAGATACGCAGTATTTT. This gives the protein CSAHLLLAGITDTQYF.

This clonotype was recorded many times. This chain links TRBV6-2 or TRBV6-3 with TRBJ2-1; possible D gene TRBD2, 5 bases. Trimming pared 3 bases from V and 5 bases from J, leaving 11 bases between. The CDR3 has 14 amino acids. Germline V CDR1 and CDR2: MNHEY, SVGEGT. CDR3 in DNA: TGTGCCAGCAGTTATTTTCGGGGAAACAATGAGCAGTTCTTC. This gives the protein CASSYFRGNNEQFF.

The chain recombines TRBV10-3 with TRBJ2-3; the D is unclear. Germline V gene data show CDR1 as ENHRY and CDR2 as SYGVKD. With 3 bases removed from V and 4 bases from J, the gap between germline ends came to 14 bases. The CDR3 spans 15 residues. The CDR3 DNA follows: TGTGCCATCAGTGAACATGAAAGGGTTGCAGATACGCAGTATTTT. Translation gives CAISEHERVADTQYF.

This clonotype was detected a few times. The CDR3 here is CASSSGIRETQYF. CDR3 nucleotides: TGTGCCAGCAGTTCAGGGATCCGTGAGACCCAGTACTTC. The chain couples TRBV27 to TRBJ2-5, with a tentative D call TRBD1 (5 bases). The CDR3 contains 13 residues. Trimming removed 4 bases at V and 5 bases at J, with 11 bases between. Germline V lookup: CDR1 MNHEY, CDR2 SMNVEV (reference sequence).

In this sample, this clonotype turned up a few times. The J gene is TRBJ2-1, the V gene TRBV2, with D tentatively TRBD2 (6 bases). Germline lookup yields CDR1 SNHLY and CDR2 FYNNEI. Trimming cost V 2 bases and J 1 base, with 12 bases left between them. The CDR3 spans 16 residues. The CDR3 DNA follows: TGTGCCAGCAGTGAATGGGGCGGGGTATCCTACAATGAGCAGTTCTTC. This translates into CASSEWGGVSYNEQFF.

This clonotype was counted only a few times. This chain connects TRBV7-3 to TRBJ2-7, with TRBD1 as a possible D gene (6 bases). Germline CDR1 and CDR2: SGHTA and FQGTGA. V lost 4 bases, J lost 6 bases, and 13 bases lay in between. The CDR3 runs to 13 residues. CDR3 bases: TGTGCCAGCAGCTCCGGACAGTCCCGCGAGCAGTACTTC. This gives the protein CASSSGQSREQYF.

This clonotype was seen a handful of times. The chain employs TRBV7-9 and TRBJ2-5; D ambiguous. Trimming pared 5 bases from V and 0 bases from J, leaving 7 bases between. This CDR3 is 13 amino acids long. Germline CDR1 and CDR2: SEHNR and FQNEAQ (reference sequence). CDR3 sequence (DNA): TGTGCCAGCAGCCGCCCGAACCAAGAGACCCAGTACTTC. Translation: CASSRPNQETQYF.

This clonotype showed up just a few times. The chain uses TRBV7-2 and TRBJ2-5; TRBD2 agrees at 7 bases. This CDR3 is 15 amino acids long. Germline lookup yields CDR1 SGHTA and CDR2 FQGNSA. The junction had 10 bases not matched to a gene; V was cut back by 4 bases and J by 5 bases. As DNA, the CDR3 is TGTGCCAGCAGCTCCAGCGGGAACCGAATCGAGACCCAGTACTTC. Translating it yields CASSSSGNRIETQYF.

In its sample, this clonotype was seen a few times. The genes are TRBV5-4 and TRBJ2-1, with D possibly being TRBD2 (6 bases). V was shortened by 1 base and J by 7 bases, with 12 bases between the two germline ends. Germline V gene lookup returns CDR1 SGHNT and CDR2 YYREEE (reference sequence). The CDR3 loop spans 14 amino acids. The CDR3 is CASSLRGSSNEQFF. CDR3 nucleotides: TGTGCCAGCAGCTTGCGGGGGTCCTCTAATGAGCAGTTCTTC.

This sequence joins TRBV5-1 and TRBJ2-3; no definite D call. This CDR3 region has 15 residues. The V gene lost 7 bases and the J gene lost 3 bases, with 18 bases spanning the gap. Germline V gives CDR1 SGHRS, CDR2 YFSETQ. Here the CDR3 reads CASGPGLKLTDTQYF. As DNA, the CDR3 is TGCGCCAGCGGACCAGGCCTTAAGTTAACAGATACGCAGTATTTT.

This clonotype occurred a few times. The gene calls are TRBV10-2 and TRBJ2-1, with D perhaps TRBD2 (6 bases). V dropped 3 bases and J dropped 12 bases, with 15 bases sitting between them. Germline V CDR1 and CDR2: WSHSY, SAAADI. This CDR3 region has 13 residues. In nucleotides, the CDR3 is TGCGCCAGCAGTGAAGCGGGTGTGACGGTGCAGTTCTTC. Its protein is CASSEAGVTVQFF.

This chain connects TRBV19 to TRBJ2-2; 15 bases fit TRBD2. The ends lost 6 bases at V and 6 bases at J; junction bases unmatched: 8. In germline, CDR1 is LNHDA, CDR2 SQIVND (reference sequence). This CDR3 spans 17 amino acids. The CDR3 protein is CASRRFGLAGGSGELFF. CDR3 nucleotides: TGTGCCAGTAGGCGATTCGGACTAGCGGGAGGGTCCGGGGAGCTGTTTTTT.